The sequence of this TCR beta chain was determined in a study of blood T cell repertoires in COVID-19. Generated by immunoSEQ multiplex PCR, the TCRdb table keeps only in-frame clones and is missing some. The repertoire holds 300,000 to 400,000 clones, approximately 84% seen once, with 1% in the top ten. The CDR3 contains 14 residues. After removal of 6 bases from V and 7 bases from J, the junction contained 4 bases not matched to a gene. Germline lookup yields CDR1 MNHEY and CDR2 SVGAGI. This TCR derives from a woman younger than 45 who had recovered from COVID-19. The rearrangement links TRBV6-5 to TRBJ2-1; TRBD2 matches at 12 bases. The sample comprised PBMCs or T cells enriched from blood (not recorded which). In DNA, the CDR3 is TGTGCCAGCAGGACGGGACTAGCGGGTAATGAGCAGTTCTTC. It codes for CASRTGLAGNEQFF.